One sample yielded the 28 T cell receptor beta chains listed below, sequenced in a study of cytomegalovirus exposure and HLA in healthy donors. It was with 60 Vbeta and 13 Jbeta primers that the PCR ran. Sequencing used immunoSEQ multiplex PCR; TCRdb keeps in-frame clones, though not all of them. Of some 150,000 clones detected, 60% to 85% appear once; the ten largest clones hold 6% to 6.5%. Sequenced input: PBMCs. Every receptor here comes from a man aged 45-65 years in good health and CMV-seropositive.

The chain is built from TRBV9 and TRBJ2-7, with D possibly matching TRBD2 (7 bases). With 0 bases removed from V and 6 bases from J, the gap between germline ends came to 13 bases. Germline V gives CDR1 SGDLS, CDR2 YYNGEE. The length of the CDR3 is 14 residues. The CDR3 reads CASSVGGGHSEQYF. As DNA, the CDR3 is TGTGCCAGCAGCGTAGGGGGGGGACACTCCGAGCAGTACTTC.

Concerning this clone itself: At one boundary the junction diverges from the germline segment, which might be a read error. V and J are TRBV7-9 and TRBJ2-7; 9 positions agree with TRBD1. Per the germline V gene, CDR1 is SEHNR and CDR2 is FQNEAQ (reference sequence). The CDR3 has 14 residues. The CDR3 nucleotides are TGTTCCAGCAGCTATGGACAGGGGCACTACGAGCAGTACTTC. It specifies CSSSYGQGHYEQYF.

CDR3 amino acids: CASSEGAGAVTGELFF. The CDR3 DNA reads as TGTGCCAGCAGTGAAGGGGCGGGAGCCGTCACCGGGGAGCTGTTTTTT. The V call is TRBV2, the J call TRBJ2-2; the match to TRBD2 covers 7 bases. From germline, CDR1 is SNHLY and CDR2 FYNNEI. V shed 1 base and J 4 bases; nucleotides not matched to a gene: 6. CDR3 size: 16 residues.

This chain connects TRBV9 to TRBJ1-3; D might be TRBD1 (6 bases). CDR3 size: 16 residues. Trimming shortened V by 4 bases and J by 1 base, and 15 bases separated the two germline ends. The germline gives CDR1 SGDLS, CDR2 YYNGEE. CDR3 loop: CASSSRGGRSGNTIYF. For the CDR3, the DNA is TGTGCCAGCAGCAGTCGGGGGGGGCGATCTGGAAACACCATATATTTT.

The chain couples TRBV5-1 to TRBJ2-3; D is uncertain. Germline values: CDR1 SGHRS, CDR2 YFSETQ. V lost 0 bases, J lost 1 base, and 9 bases lay in between. The CDR3 totals 15 residues. The CDR3 region has the DNA TGCGCCAGCAGCTTGGAGAGGTTACGCACAGATACGCAGTATTTT. This gives the protein CASSLERLRTDTQYF.

This chain connects TRBV5-4 to TRBJ2-7, with TRBD2 identical over 8 bases. The length of the CDR3 is 16 residues. V lost 4 bases and J lost 4; bases outside the gene matches: 13. Germline values: CDR1 SGHNT, CDR2 YYREEE (reference sequence). CDR3 residues: CASSKTGSGTFYEQYF. CDR3 nucleotide sequence: TGTGCCAGCAGCAAAACCGGTAGCGGGACATTTTACGAGCAGTACTTC. The entire variable domain, with the rest obtained from reference TRBV5-4 and TRBJ2-7, is as follows: ETGVTQSPTHLIKTRGQQVTLRCSSQSGHNTVSWYQQALGQGPQFIFQYYREEENGRGNFPPRFSGLQFPNYSSELNVNALELDDSALYLCASSKTGSGTFYEQYFGPGTRLTVT.

This clone was picked up one time. The V gene is TRBV19, the J gene TRBJ2-7; a possible D gene is TRBD2 (6 bases). The V end lost 6 bases, the J end lost 2 bases, and 14 bases lay between the germline ends. Germline V gene data show CDR1 as LNHDA and CDR2 as SQIVND (reference sequence). CDR3 length: 14 residues. The CDR3 nucleotides are TGTGCCAGTAGACCCGGGGGAAGTGCCTACGAGCAGTACTTC. As protein: CASRPGGSAYEQYF.

This clone turned up a few times. V is TRBV28 and J is TRBJ2-5, with a weak D call TRBD2 (7 bases). Germline V lookup: CDR1 MDHEN, CDR2 SYDVKM. The CDR3 totals 13 residues. V lost 6 bases and J 5 bases, leaving 13 bases between the germline ends. This chain's CDR3 is CASSPRGGETQYF. CDR3 bases: TGTGCCAGCAGCCCTAGGGGGGGGGAGACCCAGTACTTC.

The gene calls are TRBV11-2 and TRBJ2-1; TRBD2 agrees at 11 bases. CDR1 is SGHAT and CDR2 is FQNNGV in the germline V gene. The V gene end was trimmed by 3 bases and the J gene end by 6 bases; junction bases not matched to a gene: 7. There are 16 residues in the CDR3. The CDR3 nucleotides are TGTGCCAGCAGCTTGGGGCTAGCGGGAGGTAGCAATGAGCAGTTCTTC. It translates to CASSLGLAGGSNEQFF.

The genes are TRBV29-1 and TRBJ2-3; 9 bases line up with TRBD2. This CDR3 region has 13 residues. Germline CDR1 SQVTM, CDR2 ANQGSEA. After removal of 6 bases from V and 1 base from J, the junction contained 2 bases not matched to a gene. The CDR3 loop reads CSVRTSGTDTQYF. CDR3 sequence (DNA): TGCAGCGTCCGGACTAGCGGCACAGATACGCAGTATTTT.

The gene calls are TRBV9 and TRBJ1-2, with 7 bases identical to TRBD1. From germline, CDR1 is SGDLS and CDR2 YYNGEE. V gave up 1 base and J gave up 7 bases; unmatched junction bases: 4. The CDR3 has 13 residues. CDR3 in DNA: TGTGCCAGCAGCGTACAGGGGGACGGTGGCTACACCTTC. Translation gives CASSVQGDGGYTF.

As to this clone: Just one base apart from a much larger clone, this may be a read error. Additional DNA sequences in this sample encode the identical CDR3. The chain couples TRBV11-2 to TRBJ1-6; the D gene is possibly TRBD1 (6 bases). This CDR3 region has 14 residues. V lost 5 bases, J lost 11 bases, and 16 bases lay in between. Germline V gene data show CDR1 as SGHAT and CDR2 as FQNNGV. Here the CDR3 DNA reads TGTGCCAGCAGCCCATCGGGGGGCGCCGCACCCCTCCACTTT. This gives the protein CASSPSGGAAPLHF.

The chain uses TRBV4-1 and TRBJ2-7; weak D call: TRBD2 (6 bases). V lost 4 bases to trimming and J lost 2 bases, with 15 bases between them. The CDR3 is made up of 15 amino acids. CDR1 and CDR2 (germline): MGHRA, YSYEKL. DNA of the CDR3: TGCGCCAGCAGCCTAAGGCGGGGAACAGCCTACGAGCAGTACTTC. This encodes CASSLRRGTAYEQYF.

The rearrangement links TRBV6-5 to TRBJ2-7; 10 nucleotides match TRBD1. Looked up from germline, CDR1 is MNHEY and CDR2 is SVGAGI. The J segment lost 7 bases and the V segment lost 2 bases, leaving 11 bases of the junction unmatched. The CDR3 covers 16 residues. The CDR3 loop reads CASSYGRGQGSEEQYF. CDR3 nucleotides: TGTGCCAGCAGTTACGGAAGGGGACAGGGGTCTGAAGAGCAGTACTTC.

This chain joins TRBV9 and TRBJ1-1, with 8 bases aligning to TRBD1. Germline assignment: CDR1 SGDLS and CDR2 YYNGEE. The CDR3 loop spans 15 amino acids. Trimming took 3 bases from V and 3 from J; bases not matched to a gene: 7. CDR3 sequence (DNA): TGTGCCAGCAGCGCAGGTACAGGGGGATACACTGAAGCTTTCTTT. This sequence encodes CASSAGTGGYTEAFF.

This clone was observed a single time. This chain links TRBV27 with TRBJ1-1, with TRBD1 matching over 8 bases. Trimming took 9 bases from V and 1 from J; bases not matched to a gene: 7. The germline gives CDR1 MNHEY, CDR2 SMNVEV (reference sequence). The CDR3 extends over 14 amino acids. The CDR3 sequence: CASRRDRTNTEAFF. For the CDR3, the DNA is TGTGCCAGTAGACGGGACAGGACGAACACTGAAGCTTTCTTT.

This clone was found once. This chain links TRBV19 with TRBJ2-5, with D maybe TRBD2 (6 bases). The CDR3 runs 14 residues. Trimming stripped 6 bases from V and 6 bases from J, with 17 bases between. The germline gives CDR1 LNHDA, CDR2 SQIVND (reference sequence). For the CDR3, the DNA is TGTGCCAGTAGCCGGCGGGGCGACGGAAAGACCCAGTACTTC. It encodes CASSRRGDGKTQYF.

The rearrangement uses TRBV7-2 and TRBJ2-7; possible D gene TRBD1, 6 bases. CDR1 and CDR2 (germline): SGHTA, FQGNSA. Trimming pared 4 bases from V and 2 bases from J, leaving 15 bases between. This CDR3 is built from 15 residues. The CDR3 DNA reads TGTGCCAGCAGCTCGCCGACAGGATCACCCTACGAGCAGTACTTC. Translation: CASSSPTGSPYEQYF.

V and J are TRBV30 and TRBJ2-3, with 9 bases fitting TRBD1. V shed 4 bases and J 4 bases; nucleotides not matched to a gene: 9. The CDR3 loop spans 15 amino acids. Germline CDR1 is GTSNPN and CDR2 is SVGIG (reference sequence). The CDR3: CAWTGTGSRADTQYF. As DNA, the CDR3 is TGTGCCTGGACCGGGACAGGGTCGAGGGCAGATACGCAGTATTTT.

The J gene is TRBJ2-7, the V gene TRBV6-1, with D maybe TRBD1 (6 bases). The length of the CDR3 is 13 residues. Trimming removed 5 bases from V and 4 bases from J, with 12 bases in between. Germline-derived CDR1 and CDR2 are MNHNS and SASEGT. The CDR3 DNA reads as TGTGCCAGCAGTCAGGACAGCCTATACGAGCAGTACTTC. Protein product: CASSQDSLYEQYF.

This clone was seen once. The chain combines TRBV11-2 with TRBJ2-1, with TRBD1 matching 8 bases. J gave up 4 bases and V 1 base, and 6 bases lay outside the gene matches. Germline V lookup: CDR1 SGHAT, CDR2 FQNNGV. The CDR3 contains 16 residues. CDR3 sequence reads: CASSLGRGQGYNEQFF. DNA of the CDR3: TGTGCCAGCAGCTTAGGTCGAGGACAGGGTTACAATGAGCAGTTCTTC.

About this clone itself: An end of the junction does not agree with germline; a read error may underlie this. The rearrangement joins TRBV7-9 to TRBJ2-5; possible D gene TRBD1, 5 bases. Per germline, CDR1 SEHNR and CDR2 FQNEAQ (reference sequence). CDR3 length: 16 amino acids. The CDR3 loop reads CSSSSTPGRGQETQYF. CDR3 bases: TGTTCCAGCAGCTCCACCCCAGGGCGCGGCCAAGAGACCCAGTACTTC.

The CDR3 coding sequence is TGTGCCAGCAGCTCGGGACTACAAGAGACCCAGTACTTC. It encodes CASSSGLQETQYF. V and J are TRBV11-3 and TRBJ2-5; the match to TRBD2 covers 7 bases. This CDR3 is 13 amino acids long. The V segment lost 4 bases and the J segment 2 bases; nucleotides outside the gene matches: 1. Germline-derived CDR1 and CDR2 are SGHNT and YENEEA.

CDR3 coding DNA: TGCACCAGCAGCTTACCGGGACTAGCTTACCAATACAATGAGCAGTTCTTC. This gives the protein CTSSLPGLAYQYNEQFF. The rearrangement uses TRBV1 and TRBJ2-1; the table's TRBD2 call for D was not verified on the DNA. TRBV1 is marked as a pseudogene. This CDR3 spans 17 amino acids.

The V call is TRBV30, the J call TRBJ2-7, with 7 bases aligning to TRBD1. From germline, CDR1 is GTSNPN and CDR2 SVGIG (reference sequence). The trim removed 2 bases at V and 0 bases at J, leaving 7 bases unmatched. The CDR3 consists of 15 residues. In DNA form, the CDR3 reads TGTGCCTGGAGTCCAGGACAGGTAAACTCCTACGAGCAGTACTTC. It encodes CAWSPGQVNSYEQYF.

This clone was detected only a few times. The J gene is TRBJ2-1, the V gene TRBV5-1, with 11 bases identical to TRBD2. V dropped 6 bases and J dropped 6; count of bases not matched to a gene: 5. Per the germline V gene, CDR1 is SGHRS and CDR2 is YFSETQ. There are 14 residues in the CDR3. The CDR3 here is CASTGLADSNEQFF. CDR3 nucleotide sequence: TGCGCCAGCACGGGACTAGCGGATTCCAATGAGCAGTTCTTC.

DNA of the CDR3: TGTGCCACCTCCCCGGGACTAAACCTCTGGGAGCAGTACTTC. Amino acids: CATSPGLNLWEQYF. The V gene is TRBV2, the J gene TRBJ2-7, with 7 bases lining up with TRBD2. Looked up from germline, CDR1 is SNHLY and CDR2 is FYNNEI. The CDR3 sequence is 14 residues long. With V trimmed by 10 bases and J by 7 bases, 16 bases remained unmatched.

The CDR3 DNA reads as TGCGCCAGCAGTGCTAGGGCACCGGGACTAGCGGGAGATACGCAGTATTTT. This encodes CASSARAPGLAGDTQYF. This sequence joins TRBV10-1 and TRBJ2-3, with TRBD2 identical over 12 bases. Trimming cost V 4 bases and J 5 bases; bases outside gene matches: 10. Germline CDR1 is WNHNN and CDR2 is SYGVQD (reference sequence). This CDR3 has 17 residues.